This TCR beta chain was obtained from a study of T cells in Graves' hyperthyroidism and ophthalmopathy. Overall study findings and caveats: Prediction of ophthalmopathy progression came a median about 6 months pre-onset.

Patients having uncontrolled infection, another autoimmune disease, pregnancy or lactation were not included. This CDR3 spans 16 amino acids. Germline V gene sequence: CDR1 DFQATT, CDR2 SNEGSKA (reference sequence). Trimming left V 0 bases short and J 2 bases short, with 16 bases between. Amplified regions were TCR beta CDR3 sequences from RNA transcripts. The TCR CDR3 was amplified in a first-round RT-PCR using the HTBI primer set. TCRdb reprocessed the multiplex PCR reads with MiXCR, giving one entry per CDR3 protein. Seen here are fewer than 650,000 distinct CDR3 sequences, approximately 15% observed once, and the top ten hold about 5.8%. In its sample, this clonotype was seen many times. Its specificity is not known.

The V call is TRBV20-1, the J call TRBJ1-2; perhaps TRBD1 as D (5 bases). The sequence was collected from a woman aged 25-40 years with Graves' hyperthyroidism that later progressed to Graves' ophthalmopathy. Sequencing was done on a sample of blood. CDR3 in DNA: TGCAGTGCTAGAGATTGGAAAGGGGCCGAAAACTATGGCTACACCTTC. Its protein product is CSARDWKGAENYGYTF.